The 24 T cell receptor beta chains listed next were all sequenced from one sample in a study of metastatic and nonmetastatic thyroid tumors. TCRdb reassembled clones from the PCR reads with MiXCR. Of roughly 21,000 clones listed, over 25% are singletons. There were no patients who had received any treatment before thyroid surgery. Sequenced: tumor tissue. The receptor set was obtained from a male donor with papillary thyroid cancer or a benign thyroid nodule (not recorded which). Some clones in this sample may be carry-over from other donors' samples.

The table lists this clone with a few counts. The rearrangement links TRBV6-2 or TRBV6-3 to TRBJ2-7, with D tentatively TRBD2 (5 bases). CDR1 is MNHEY, CDR2 SVGEGT, per germline. The V end lost 6 bases, the J end lost 0 bases, and 6 bases lay between the germline ends. The CDR3 is made up of 12 amino acids. Here the CDR3 DNA reads TGTGCCAGCAGACGGGACTCCTACGAGCAGTACTTC. Translating gives CASRRDSYEQYF.

This clone was detected many times. The chain carries TRBV7-3 and TRBJ2-6, with 8 bases that match TRBD1. With V trimmed by 5 bases and J by 0 bases, 6 bases remained unmatched. From germline, CDR1 is SGHTA and CDR2 FQGTGA. This CDR3 is 17 amino acids long. The CDR3 bases are TGTGCCAGCAGCAATCCGGGACAGGACTCTGGGGCCAACGTCCTGACTTTC. Protein: CASSNPGQDSGANVLTF. The entire variable domain, with the rest obtained from reference TRBV7-3 and TRBJ2-6, is as follows: GAGVSQTPSNKVTEKGKYVELRCDPISGHTALYWYRQSLGQGPEFLIYFQGTGAADDSGLPNDRFFAVRPEGSVSTLKIQRTERGDSAVYLCASSNPGQDSGANVLTFGAGSRLTVL.

By its share, this clone is medium-sized. The J gene is TRBJ2-7, the V gene TRBV20-1; 12 nucleotides line up with TRBD2. There are 14 residues in the CDR3. Germline V lookup: CDR1 DFQATT, CDR2 SNEGSKA (reference sequence). The ends lost 3 bases at V and 1 base at J; junction bases unmatched: 1. CDR3 in amino acids: CSASGLAGSYEQYF. CDR3 bases: TGCAGTGCTAGTGGACTAGCGGGATCCTACGAGCAGTACTTC.

In its sample, this clone was seen many times. V and J are TRBV14 and TRBJ2-1; TRBD2 matches at 7 bases. CDR1 and CDR2 (germline): SGHDN, FVKESK. The CDR3 has 14 amino acids. J was trimmed by 4 bases and V by 4 bases; bases with no gene match: 4. CDR3 loop: CASSLSGPYNEQFF. The CDR3 nucleotides are TGTGCCAGCAGCCTTAGCGGGCCTTACAATGAGCAGTTCTTC. Variable domain in full (rest from reference TRBV14 and TRBJ2-1): EAGVTQFPSHSVIEKGQTVTLRCDPISGHDNLYWYRRVMGKEIKFLLHFVKESKQDESGMPNNRFLAERTGGTYSTLKVQPAELEDSGVYFCASSLSGPYNEQFFGPGTRLTVL.

This clone is labeled medium-sized. The chain's CDR3 is CASSFGFGNTIYF. Here the CDR3 DNA reads TGTGCCAGCAGCTTTGGGTTCGGAAACACCATATATTTT. This chain connects TRBV11-3 to TRBJ1-3; D ambiguous. The CDR3 contains 13 residues. Trimming cost V 3 bases and J 4 bases, with 7 bases left between them. Germline V gene lookup returns CDR1 SGHNT and CDR2 YENEEA.

This chain joins TRBV20-1 and TRBJ1-1; D is uncertain. V lost 6 bases to trimming and J lost 0 bases, with 17 bases between them. The CDR3 totals 15 residues. Germline CDR1 and CDR2: DFQATT and SNEGSKA (reference sequence). As DNA, the CDR3 is TGCAGTGCCAACTGGGATGGGGAACTGAACACTGAAGCTTTCTTT. It translates to CSANWDGELNTEAFF.

By sample share, this clone is medium-sized. The gene calls are TRBV6-1 and TRBJ2-7, with D perhaps given as TRBD1 or TRBD2 (5 bases each). Germline V gives CDR1 MNHNS, CDR2 SASEGT. The CDR3 is 14 residues long. V was cut by 6 bases and J by 6 bases, with 18 bases left in between. The CDR3 reads CASRRASWGGEQYF. Written as DNA, the CDR3 is TGTGCCAGCAGGCGCGCTAGCTGGGGCGGCGAGCAGTACTTC.

This clone showed up just a few times. This CDR3 is CASSPGTRFYGYTF. The CDR3 nucleotides are TGTGCCAGCAGTCCCGGGACAAGGTTCTATGGCTACACCTTC. The rearrangement joins TRBV6-1 to TRBJ1-2; D may be TRBD1 (6 bases). Trimming took off 5 bases at V and 4 bases at J, with 14 bases between the two ends. Germline loops: CDR1 MNHNS, CDR2 SASEGT. The CDR3 extends over 14 amino acids.

Comment on this clone: Mismatch with germline at one junction end may stem from a read error. This chain connects TRBV7-7 to TRBJ2-2; possible D gene TRBD2, 6 bases. The V gene's germline CDR1 is SSHAT and CDR2 FNYEAQ (reference sequence). CDR3 length equals 14 residues. This CDR3 is CASSVVYSTGGLFF. The CDR3 region has the DNA TGTGCTAGCAGCGTAGTTTATAGCACCGGGGGGCTGTTTTTT.

Relative to its sample, this clone is medium-sized. In the same sample, other DNA sequences code for this CDR3. The rearrangement joins TRBV6-1 to TRBJ2-7, with TRBD2 identical over 10 bases. There are 14 residues in the CDR3. Per the germline V gene, CDR1 is MNHNS and CDR2 is SASEGT. Trimming took 5 bases from V and 4 from J; bases not matched to a gene: 5. The CDR3 DNA is TGTGCCAGCAGTAGAGCGGGAGGGCCGTACGAGCAGTACTTC. It yields the protein CASSRAGGPYEQYF.

V is TRBV28 and J is TRBJ1-2; no clear D gene. Trimming left V 6 bases short and J 4 bases short, with 9 bases between. Germline values: CDR1 MDHEN, CDR2 SYDVKM. The length of the CDR3 is 12 residues. The CDR3 nucleotides are TGTGCCAGCAGCCCCCGTGCCTATGGCTACACCTTC. Its translation: CASSPRAYGYTF.

A remark on this clone: Different DNA sequences within this sample yield the same CDR3. This chain connects TRBV28 to TRBJ1-2; no definite D call. The germline CDR1 and CDR2 sequences are MDHEN and SYDVKM. Trimming pared 9 bases from V and 8 bases from J, leaving 16 bases between. The CDR3 is 12 residues long. CDR3 region: CASRQQGGGYTF. CDR3 nucleotides: TGTGCCAGTAGACAACAAGGAGGAGGCTACACCTTC.

A few counts support this clone. The chain combines TRBV6-1 with TRBJ2-7; no firm D call. This CDR3 is 12 amino acids long. V lost 6 bases and J 5 bases, leaving 11 bases between the germline ends. The V gene's germline CDR1 is MNHNS and CDR2 SASEGT. The CDR3 spells CASRPTSDEQYF. In nucleotides, the CDR3 is TGTGCCAGCAGGCCGACCTCAGACGAGCAGTACTTC.

By share of the sample, this clone is medium-sized (0.01 to 0.1%). The chain couples TRBV30 to TRBJ1-1; D not resolved. Trimming took off 0 bases at V and 2 bases at J, with 13 bases between the two ends. The CDR3 is 15 residues long. In germline, CDR1 is GTSNPN, CDR2 SVGIG (reference sequence). The CDR3 coding sequence is TGTGCCTGGAGTGTACCCGCAAGCTTCAACACTGAAGCTTTCTTT. It codes for CAWSVPASFNTEAFF. The full variable domain, its missing parts supplied by reference TRBV30 and TRBJ1-1, is SQTIHQWPATLVQPVGSPLSLECTVEGTSNPNLYWYRQAAGRGLQLLFYSVGIGQISSEVPQNLSASRPQDRQFILSSKKLLLSDSGFYLCAWSVPASFNTEAFFGQGTRLTVV.

V gene TRBV5-1 combines with J gene TRBJ1-2; D ambiguous. The CDR3 covers 13 residues. Deletions cut 1 base from V and 3 bases from J, with 7 bases between. CDR1 and CDR2 from the germline V gene are SGHRS and YFSETQ. In nucleotides, the CDR3 is TGCGCCAGCAGCTTGCGGCCTGACTATGGCTACACCTTC. Protein sequence: CASSLRPDYGYTF.

This clone appeared once. CDR3 sequence reads: CSARGPGTAYEQYF. In DNA, the CDR3 is TGCAGTGCTAGAGGCCCCGGGACGGCCTACGAGCAGTACTTC. The chain uses TRBV20-1 and TRBJ2-7; either TRBD1 or TRBD2 may supply D (5 bases each). The CDR3 is 14 residues long. V dropped 1 base and J dropped 2 bases, with 12 bases sitting between them. Germline CDR1 reads DFQATT; CDR2 reads SNEGSKA (reference sequence).

The gene calls are TRBV28 and TRBJ1-2; maybe TRBD1 (6 bases). Looked up from germline, CDR1 is MDHEN and CDR2 is SYDVKM. Trimming shortened V by 6 bases and J by 11 bases, and 25 bases separated the two germline ends. The CDR3 runs to 15 residues. The CDR3 here is CASRSAGEYGDEYTF. CDR3 nucleotide sequence: TGTGCCAGCAGATCTGCAGGGGAATACGGAGATGAATACACCTTC.

About this clone itself: It may be a read error: a sequence one base away is much more abundant. Other DNA sequences of this sample code for an identical CDR3. The chain employs TRBV5-5 and TRBJ1-1, with D perhaps matching TRBD1 (6 bases). Germline assignment: CDR1 SGHKS and CDR2 YYEKEE (reference sequence). This CDR3 has 15 amino acids. In DNA form, the CDR3 reads TGTGCCAGCAGCGATAAGACGACAGGCACCCGTGAAGCCTTCTTT. It yields the protein CASSDKTTGTREAFF.

Many counts were recorded for this clone. The chain recombines TRBV2 with TRBJ1-5; the D gene is possibly TRBD1 (6 bases). This CDR3 is built from 13 residues. Germline values: CDR1 SNHLY, CDR2 FYNNEI. Trimming shortened V by 6 bases and J by 9 bases, and 15 bases separated the two germline ends. CDR3: CASSEEDRAPQHF. The CDR3 region has the DNA TGTGCCAGCAGCGAGGAGGACAGAGCGCCCCAGCATTTT.

As regards this clone: One end of the junction varies from germline; a read error may be responsible. The chain combines TRBV19 with TRBJ1-5; D call uncertain. Germline assignment: CDR1 LNHDA and CDR2 SQIVND (reference sequence). The CDR3 loop spans 13 amino acids. The CDR3 region has the DNA TGTCCCAGTACCATGGGTGGAGATCAGCCCCAGCATTTT. It translates to CPSTMGGDQPQHF.

As concerns this clone: A single base separates this from a much larger clone, so it may be a read error. At the DNA level, this CDR3 is encoded by other sequences in the same sample as well. The chain carries TRBV6-1 and TRBJ2-7, with D perhaps matching TRBD2 (6 bases). CDR3 length equals 15 residues. Trimming took 1 base from V and 7 from J, leaving 17 bases between them. CDR1 is MNHNS, CDR2 SASEGT, per germline. The CDR3 spells CASSEGPGGVEEQYF. CDR3 DNA sequence: TGTGCCAGCAGTGAAGGTCCCGGAGGGGTTGAAGAGCAGTACTTC.

This chain joins TRBV2 and TRBJ1-6, with D perhaps matching TRBD1 (6 bases). The V gene lost 8 bases and the J gene lost 6 bases, with 20 bases spanning the gap. The length of the CDR3 is 16 residues. CDR1 and CDR2 (germline): SNHLY, FYNNEI. Written as DNA, the CDR3 is TGTGCCAGCTCCCGAGAAGGTACAGGGATTAATTCACCCCTCCACTTT. Translating gives CASSREGTGINSPLHF. Variable domain in full (rest from reference TRBV2 and TRBJ1-6): EPEVTQTPSHQVTQMGQEVILRCVPISNHLYFYWYRQILGQKVEFLVSFYNNEISEKSEIFDDQFSVERPDGSNFTLKIRSTKLEDSAMYFCASSREGTGINSPLHFGNGTRLTVT.

The chain has TRBV11-2 and TRBJ2-1; 13 bases line up with TRBD2. Germline CDR1 SGHAT, CDR2 FQNNGV. The CDR3 is 17 residues long. V shed 1 base and J 15 bases; nucleotides not matched to a gene: 15. In nucleotides, the CDR3 is TGTGCCAGCAGCTTAGGTAAACGCGGACTAGCGGGAGTATCACCGTTCTTC. Translation: CASSLGKRGLAGVSPFF.

This clone has just a few counts. The CDR3 region is CASSPQGTEQYF. CDR3 DNA sequence: TGTGCCAGCAGCCCCCAGGGGACGGAGCAGTACTTC. The chain joins TRBV12-3 or TRBV12-4 to TRBJ2-7; D perhaps matches TRBD1 (6 bases). Trimming left V 6 bases short and J 7 bases short, with 13 bases between. There are 12 residues in the CDR3.